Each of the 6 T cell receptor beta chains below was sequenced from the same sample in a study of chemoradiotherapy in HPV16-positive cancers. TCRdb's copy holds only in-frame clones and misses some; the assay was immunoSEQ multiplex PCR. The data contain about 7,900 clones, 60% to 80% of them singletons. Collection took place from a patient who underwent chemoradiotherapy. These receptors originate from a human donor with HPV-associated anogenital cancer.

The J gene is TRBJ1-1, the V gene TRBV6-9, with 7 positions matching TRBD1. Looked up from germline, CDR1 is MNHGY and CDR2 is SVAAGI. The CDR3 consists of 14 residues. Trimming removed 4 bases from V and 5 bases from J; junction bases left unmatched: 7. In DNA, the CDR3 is TGTGCCAGCAGTTTTGGGACAGCGAGAACTGAAGCTTTCTTT. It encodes CASSFGTARTEAFF.

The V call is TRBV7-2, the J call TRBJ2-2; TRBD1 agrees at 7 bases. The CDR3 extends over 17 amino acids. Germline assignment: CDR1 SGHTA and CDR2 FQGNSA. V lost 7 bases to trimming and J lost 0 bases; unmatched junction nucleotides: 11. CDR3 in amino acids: CASTRAGGTPNTGELFF. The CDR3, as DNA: TGTGCCAGCACCCGGGCAGGGGGAACCCCGAACACCGGGGAGCTGTTTTTT.

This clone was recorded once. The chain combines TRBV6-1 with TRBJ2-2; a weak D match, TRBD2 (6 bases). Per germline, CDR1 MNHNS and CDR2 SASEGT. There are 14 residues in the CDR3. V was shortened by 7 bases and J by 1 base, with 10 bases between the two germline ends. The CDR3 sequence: CASNWGGNTGELFF. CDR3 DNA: TGTGCCAGCAATTGGGGAGGGAACACCGGGGAGCTGTTTTTT.

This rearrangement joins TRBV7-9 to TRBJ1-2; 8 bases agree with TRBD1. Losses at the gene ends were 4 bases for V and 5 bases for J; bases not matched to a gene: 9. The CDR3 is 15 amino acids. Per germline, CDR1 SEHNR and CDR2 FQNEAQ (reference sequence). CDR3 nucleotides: TGTGCCAGCAGCTCCCCCGACAGGGGCGATTATGGCTACACCTTC. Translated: CASSSPDRGDYGYTF.

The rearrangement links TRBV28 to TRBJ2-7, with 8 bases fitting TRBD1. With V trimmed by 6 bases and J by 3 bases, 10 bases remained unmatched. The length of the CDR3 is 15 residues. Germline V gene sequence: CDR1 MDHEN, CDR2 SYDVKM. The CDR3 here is CASRSIRDRYYEQYF. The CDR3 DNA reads TGTGCCAGCAGATCGATCCGGGACAGGTACTACGAGCAGTACTTC.

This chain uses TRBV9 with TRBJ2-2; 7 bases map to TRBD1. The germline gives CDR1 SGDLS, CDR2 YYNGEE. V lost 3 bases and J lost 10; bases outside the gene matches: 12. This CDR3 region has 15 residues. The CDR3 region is CASSELGQAFKELFF. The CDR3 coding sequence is TGTGCCAGCAGCGAATTAGGACAGGCGTTCAAGGAGCTGTTTTTT.